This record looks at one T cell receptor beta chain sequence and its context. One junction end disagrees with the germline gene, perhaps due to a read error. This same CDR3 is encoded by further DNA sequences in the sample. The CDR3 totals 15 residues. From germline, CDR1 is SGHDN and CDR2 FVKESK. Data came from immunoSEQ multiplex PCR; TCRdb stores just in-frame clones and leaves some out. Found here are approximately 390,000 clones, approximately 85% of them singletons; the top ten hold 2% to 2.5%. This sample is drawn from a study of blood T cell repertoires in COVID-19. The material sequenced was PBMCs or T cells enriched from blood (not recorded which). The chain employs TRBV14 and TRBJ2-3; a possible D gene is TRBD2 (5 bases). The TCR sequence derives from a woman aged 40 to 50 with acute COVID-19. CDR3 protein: CASSQGGRKTDTQYF. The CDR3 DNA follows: TGTGCCAGCAGTCAAGGAGGCAGAAAGACAGATACGCAGTATTTT. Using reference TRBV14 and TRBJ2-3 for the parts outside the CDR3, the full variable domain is EAGVTQFPSHSVIEKGQTVTLRCDPISGHDNLYWYRRVMGKEIKFLLHFVKESKQDESGMPNNRFLAERTGGTYSTLKVQPAELEDSGVYFCASSQGGRKTDTQYFGPGTRLTVL.